This T cell receptor beta chain is from a study of high-grade serous ovarian cancer treatment subgroups. About the research overall: Mean per sample: approximately 14,000 reads, about 7,000 unique TCR beta rearrangements.

General study points: Repertoire similarity ranged roughly 0.1 to 0.85 between tumors of one patient. CDR1 and CDR2 were left unanalyzed; analyses focused on CDR3.

Germline values: CDR1 MRHNA, CDR2 SNTAGT. CDR3 length: 16 amino acids. The V end was cut by 4 bases, the J end by 4 bases, with 19 bases between. Measured with immunoSEQ multiplex PCR; TCRdb has only the in-frame clones, and not every one. Of approximately 36,000 clones in the sample, roughly three quarters were seen once. Tumor samples were taken before definitive surgery or chemotherapy. Concerning this clone: Its target is unknown.

The specimen sequenced was tumor tissue. This chain connects TRBV6-4 to TRBJ2-5, with D possibly called TRBD1 or TRBD2 (5 bases each). This clonotype was sampled from a human donor with high-grade serous ovarian cancer. The CDR3 here is CASSVVGGGGGETQYF. The DNA of the CDR3 is TGTGCCAGCAGTGTCGTGGGTGGCGGTGGGGGAGAGACCCAGTACTTC.